A single sample is the source of the 20 T cell receptor beta chains below, sequenced in a study of vaccination effects on CD4 cells after COVID-19. Sequenced by immunoSEQ multiplex PCR; TCRdb stores in-frame clones only, minus some. The sample contains tens of thousands of clones, over 65% of which appear only once. Isolating CD4+ T cells followed approximately ten days of culture. Documented for the person is a PCR-confirmed SARS-CoV-2 infection occurring between March and December 2020. As their vaccination, participants received two doses of either BNT162b2 or mRNA-1273. Which antigens these TCRs recognize remains unknown. Sequenced material: CD4+ T cells from PBMCs cultured without peptide, taken after COVID-19 vaccination. The origin of the receptors is a human donor who had a prior SARS-CoV-2 infection.

The rearrangement links TRBV7-3 to TRBJ2-2; D perhaps matches TRBD2 (5 bases). The V gene lost 5 bases and the J gene lost 8 bases, with 15 bases spanning the gap. Germline CDR1 reads SGHTA; CDR2 reads FQGTGA. This CDR3 has 14 amino acids. This CDR3 is CASSAGDGSGELFF. Here the CDR3 DNA reads TGTGCCAGCAGCGCGGGCGATGGGTCGGGGGAGCTGTTTTTT.

The chain is built from TRBV5-8 and TRBJ2-7, with 7 bases lining up with TRBD1. Unmatched junction bases numbered 9, after V lost 0 bases and J lost 6 bases. This CDR3 has 15 residues. CDR1 is SGHTS and CDR2 is YDEGEE in the germline V gene. The chain's CDR3 is CASSLGQGRSREQYF. The CDR3, as DNA: TGTGCCAGCAGCTTGGGACAGGGTCGATCGCGCGAGCAGTACTTC. Combining the CDR3 with reference TRBV5-8 and TRBJ2-7 gives the whole variable domain EAGVTQSPTHLIKTRGQQATLRCSPISGHTSVYWYQQALGLGLQFLLWYDEGEERNRGNFPPRFSGRQFPNYSSELNVNALELEDSALYLCASSLGQGRSREQYFGPGTRLTVT.

The V and J genes are TRBV2 and TRBJ2-5; D remains unclear. The length of the CDR3 is 13 residues. V lost 6 bases, J lost 5 bases, and 13 bases lay in between. Germline V CDR1 and CDR2: SNHLY, FYNNEI. CDR3 coding DNA: TGTGCCAGCAGCGTCGGGCCGGCCGAGACCCAGTACTTC. As protein: CASSVGPAETQYF. Drawing the rest from reference TRBV2 and TRBJ2-5, the complete variable domain is EPEVTQTPSHQVTQMGQEVILRCVPISNHLYFYWYRQILGQKVEFLVSFYNNEISEKSEIFDDQFSVERPDGSNFTLKIRSTKLEDSAMYFCASSVGPAETQYFGPGTRLLVL.

This chain links TRBV9 with TRBJ1-2; D remains unclear. V lost 0 bases and J lost 4, with 13 bases in between. The CDR3 totals 15 residues. Germline assignment: CDR1 SGDLS and CDR2 YYNGEE. CDR3 region: CASSVATGPTYGYTF. CDR3 coding DNA: TGTGCCAGCAGCGTAGCAACCGGACCAACCTATGGCTACACCTTC.

The rearrangement uses TRBV20-1 and TRBJ1-1; no reliable D call. This CDR3 spans 11 amino acids. The germline CDR1 and CDR2 sequences are DFQATT and SNEGSKA (reference sequence). Between the trimmed V and J ends, which lost 3 bases and 4 bases, there was a span of 6 bases. This chain's CDR3 is CSARGSTEAFF. The CDR3 nucleotides read TGCAGTGCTAGGGGCAGCACTGAAGCTTTCTTT.

CDR3 sequence reads: CASSDSIAGVAYEQYF. Here the CDR3 DNA reads TGTGCCAGCTCAGATTCCATAGCGGGGGTGGCCTACGAGCAGTACTTC. This chain uses TRBV18 with TRBJ2-7; 9 bases map to TRBD2. J gave up 2 bases and V 5 bases, and 10 bases lay outside the gene matches. Germline V gene sequence: CDR1 KGHSH, CDR2 LQKENI. This CDR3 has 16 residues.

The chain uses TRBV9 and TRBJ1-2; D is unresolved. The V end lost 4 bases, the J end lost 5 bases, and 12 bases lay between the germline ends. CDR1 and CDR2 from the germline V gene are SGDLS and YYNGEE. This CDR3 comprises 13 residues. CDR3 protein: CASSKDGTYGYTF. The CDR3 coding sequence is TGTGCCAGCAGCAAAGACGGAACATATGGCTACACCTTC.

This clone was seen once. V usage is TRBV12-5 and J usage is TRBJ1-1; a possible D gene is TRBD1 (5 bases). The CDR3 totals 16 residues. Trimming stripped 1 base from V and 4 bases from J, with 16 bases between. Germline lookup yields CDR1 LGHNT and CDR2 FRNRAP. The CDR3 is CASGLDSPGGSTEAFF. CDR3 DNA: TGTGCTAGTGGTTTGGATTCTCCTGGGGGATCCACTGAAGCTTTCTTT.

The chain couples TRBV6-1 to TRBJ2-5, with D uncertain. The length of the CDR3 is 13 residues. Trimming cost V 3 bases and J 7 bases, with 12 bases left between them. The V gene's germline CDR1 is MNHNS and CDR2 SASEGT. The CDR3 protein is CASSEYESLTQYF. CDR3 DNA: TGTGCCAGCAGTGAGTATGAGTCGTTGACCCAGTACTTC.

The chain recombines TRBV11-3 with TRBJ2-1; 14 bases map to TRBD2. Germline lookup yields CDR1 SGHNT and CDR2 YENEEA. The junction had 15 bases not matched to a gene; V was cut back by 5 bases and J by 6 bases. This CDR3 has 19 residues. CDR3 amino acids: CASSASGTSGSIYSNEQFF. For the CDR3, the DNA is TGTGCCAGCAGCGCCTCCGGGACTAGCGGGAGCATTTACTCCAATGAGCAGTTCTTC.

This chain joins TRBV11-2 and TRBJ2-7; D is ambiguous. Germline V gives CDR1 SGHAT, CDR2 FQNNGV. The germline V and J ends were trimmed by 1 base and 2 bases, with 15 bases remaining between them. This CDR3 contains 16 residues. This CDR3 reads CASSLVFRTQPYEQYF. The CDR3 DNA is TGTGCCAGCAGCTTAGTCTTTCGGACCCAGCCCTACGAGCAGTACTTC.

The chain links TRBV5-4 to TRBJ2-2; 11 bases match TRBD2. Germline loops: CDR1 SGHNT, CDR2 YYREEE (reference sequence). There are 16 residues in the CDR3. V shed 2 bases and J 1 base; nucleotides not matched to a gene: 1. CDR3 amino acids: CASSLGTSGNTGELFF. CDR3 in DNA: TGTGCCAGCAGCTTAGGGACTAGCGGGAACACCGGGGAGCTGTTTTTT.

The rearrangement joins TRBV6-1 to TRBJ2-7, with D perhaps assigned TRBD1 or TRBD2 (5 bases each). V was shortened by 2 bases and J by 2 bases, with 7 bases between the two germline ends. The CDR3 spans 13 residues. CDR1 MNHNS and CDR2 SASEGT come from the germline V gene. The CDR3 DNA follows: TGTGCCAGCAGTGAACGGGGACCCTACGAGCAGTACTTC. Residues: CASSERGPYEQYF.

V and J are TRBV10-3 and TRBJ1-2; D not certain. The CDR3 is 16 residues long. Germline V gene data show CDR1 as ENHRY and CDR2 as SYGVKD. Trimming shortened V by 3 bases and J by 4 bases, and 18 bases separated the two germline ends. This chain's CDR3 is CAISESSGVMSYGYTF. The DNA of the CDR3 is TGTGCCATCAGTGAATCCAGTGGGGTGATGTCCTATGGCTACACCTTC.

The gene calls are TRBV4-3 and TRBJ1-3; possible D gene TRBD1, 6 bases. Between the trimmed V and J ends, which lost 4 bases and 4 bases, there was a span of 11 bases. Germline CDR1 reads LGHNA; CDR2 reads YSLEER. This CDR3 has 14 amino acids. The CDR3 DNA is TGCGCCAGCAGCCCTGGGGGCAGAGGAAACACCATATATTTT. This translates into CASSPGGRGNTIYF.

The chain links TRBV7-9 to TRBJ2-1; 8 bases align to TRBD2. The CDR3 totals 15 residues. With V trimmed by 10 bases and J by 3 bases, 11 bases remained unmatched. The germline CDR1 and CDR2 sequences are SEHNR and FQNEAQ (reference sequence). Here the CDR3 DNA reads TGTGCCACAGCAATCCTAGCGGGCCGCTACAATGAGCAGTTCTTC. It encodes CATAILAGRYNEQFF.

Comments on this clone: The CDR3 does not close with the conserved phenylalanine or tryptophan, likely indicating a read error. Because the CDR3's place on the DNA is in doubt, the DNA is left out and the CDR3 is given as listed by TCRdb. The chain has TRBV10-1 and TRBJ2-6. The CDR3 totals 8 residues, both ends included. Germline assignment: CDR1 WNHNN and CDR2 SYGVQD (reference sequence). CDR3 sequence reads: CASSESIE.

The V and J genes are TRBV9 and TRBJ2-5; a possible D gene is TRBD2 (5 bases). The CDR3 is 16 residues long. V was trimmed by 4 bases and J by 5 bases, leaving 21 bases between them. Looked up from germline, CDR1 is SGDLS and CDR2 is YYNGEE. CDR3 in amino acids: CASSPTPKVWEETQYF. The CDR3 bases are TGTGCCAGCAGCCCCACTCCAAAGGTTTGGGAGGAGACCCAGTACTTC.

The chain employs TRBV6-5 and TRBJ2-3; 9 bases agree with TRBD2. The germline V gene has CDR1 MNHEY and CDR2 SVGAGI. This CDR3 contains 14 residues. Trimming at V came to 6 bases and at J to 2 bases, leaving 3 bases not matched to a gene. The DNA of the CDR3 is TGTGCCAGCAGGATAGCGGGAGCCACAGATACGCAGTATTTT. Amino acid sequence: CASRIAGATDTQYF.

The V and J genes are TRBV5-6 and TRBJ1-2; TRBD1 agrees at 8 bases. V shed 2 bases, J shed 7 bases, and the junction held 1 base outside the gene matches. The CDR3 covers 12 residues. Germline values: CDR1 SGHDT, CDR2 YYEEEE. This CDR3 is CASSFDRGGYTF. In nucleotides, the CDR3 is TGTGCCAGCAGCTTCGACAGGGGTGGCTACACCTTC.